Listed here is a single T cell receptor (beta chain). Its specificity is unknown. CDR1 is SGHRS, CDR2 YFSETQ, per germline. The CDR3 totals 12 residues. V was clipped by 4 bases and J by 2 bases, with 5 bases between them. This sample was taken from a study of brain T cells in children with intractable seizures. Surgery cases with the highest brain T cell transcript signatures were chosen for sequencing. Sequenced by immunoSEQ multiplex PCR; TCRdb stores in-frame clones only, minus some. The repertoire includes about 110,000 clones, 94% of them detected once, and around 4% sits in the top ten. Study-wide results and caveats: Patients' HCMV serostatus was unknown; virus specificity rests on CDR3 similarity alone.

The sequenced sample was peripheral blood, obtained at surgery. The chain employs TRBV5-1 and TRBJ2-3; D is undetermined. The clonotype was recovered from a boy under three years old with hemimegalencephaly and intractable seizures. The CDR3 reads CASSPDTDTQYF. CDR3 coding DNA: TGCGCCAGCAGCCCTGACACAGATACGCAGTATTTT.